Following are 27 T cell receptor beta chains from one sample sequenced in a study of blood T cell repertoires in COVID-19. Only in-frame clones appear in the TCRdb table, and some are missing; sequencing was by immunoSEQ multiplex PCR. The sample includes around 200,000 clones, 85% of them seen just once. The sequencing input was PBMCs or T cells enriched from blood (not recorded which). All receptors come from a man aged 35-49 years who had recovered from COVID-19.

V usage is TRBV7-8 and J usage is TRBJ2-7; D possibly corresponds to TRBD2 (6 bases). V was clipped by 1 base and J by 4 bases, with 11 bases between them. Germline V gene lookup returns CDR1 SGHVS and CDR2 FQNEAQ. CDR3 length equals 14 residues. The CDR3, as DNA: TGTGCCAGCAGCTTAGAGGGCGGGGTTTACGAGCAGTACTTC. It codes for CASSLEGGVYEQYF.

The rearrangement uses TRBV5-1 and TRBJ2-7; possible D gene TRBD1, 6 bases. CDR1 and CDR2 from the germline V gene are SGHRS and YFSETQ. The CDR3 is 17 amino acids. V was shortened by 4 bases and J by 3 bases, with 23 bases between the two germline ends. This CDR3 reads CASSRRYPDRTYYEQYF. CDR3 bases: TGCGCCAGCAGCCGGCGATATCCAGACAGGACCTACTACGAGCAGTACTTC.

In DNA form, the CDR3 reads TGTGCCAGCAGCCTACGGGGTAGTGAAAAACTGTTTTTT. Translation: CASSLRGSEKLFF. This chain uses TRBV7-9 with TRBJ1-4; D gene ambiguous. V lost 5 bases and J 7 bases, leaving 11 bases between the germline ends. CDR3 length equals 13 residues. Germline V gene lookup returns CDR1 SEHNR and CDR2 FQNEAQ (reference sequence).

This sequence joins TRBV5-6 and TRBJ1-5; D ambiguous. Germline CDR1 SGHDT, CDR2 YYEEEE. Trimming pared 4 bases from V and 5 bases from J, leaving 19 bases between. The CDR3 loop spans 16 amino acids. In DNA, the CDR3 is TGTGCCAGCAGCCTCAGAAACGGGAAGATTCATCAGCCCCAGCATTTT. It yields the protein CASSLRNGKIHQPQHF.

The CDR3 sequence: CASSRSGGDTGELFF. In DNA, the CDR3 is TGTGCCAGCTCACGTTCGGGGGGTGACACCGGGGAGCTGTTTTTT. This rearrangement joins TRBV18 to TRBJ2-2; 7 bases are shared with TRBD2. The CDR3 covers 15 residues. V was clipped by 4 bases and J by 3 bases; unmatched bases: 5. From germline, CDR1 is KGHSH and CDR2 LQKENI.

This clone was detected a few times. V is TRBV2 and J is TRBJ1-5; D possibly corresponds to TRBD1 (5 bases). The V end was cut by 4 bases, the J end by 0 bases, with 7 bases between. Per the germline V gene, CDR1 is SNHLY and CDR2 is FYNNEI. CDR3 length: 14 residues. CDR3 sequence (DNA): TGTGCCAGCAGTGGACAGAATAGCAATCAGCCCCAGCATTTT. Translating it yields CASSGQNSNQPQHF.

The CDR3 reads CASSYSPSTGKSTDTQYF. The CDR3 nucleotides are TGTGCCAGCAGTTACTCTCCTAGCACGGGAAAGAGCACAGATACGCAGTATTTT. The V gene is TRBV6-2 or TRBV6-3, the J gene TRBJ2-3, with D maybe TRBD2 (5 bases). The germline CDR1 and CDR2 sequences are MNHEY and SVGEGT. V was clipped by 0 bases and J by 0 bases, with 16 bases between them. The CDR3 spans 18 residues.

The rearrangement uses TRBV5-1 and TRBJ2-7; 8 nucleotides agree with TRBD1. The CDR3 loop spans 13 amino acids. The germline gives CDR1 SGHRS, CDR2 YFSETQ. The ends lost 4 bases at V and 5 bases at J; junction bases unmatched: 5. This CDR3 is CASSRQGMDEQYF. The CDR3, as DNA: TGCGCCAGCAGCCGACAGGGGATGGACGAGCAGTACTTC. The full variable domain, rest sourced from reference TRBV5-1 and TRBJ2-7, is KAGVTQTPRYLIKTRGQQVTLSCSPISGHRSVSWYQQTPGQGLQFLFEYFSETQRNKGNFPGRFSGRQFSNSRSEMNVSTLELGDSALYLCASSRQGMDEQYFGPGTRLTVT.

The gene calls are TRBV5-1 and TRBJ2-2, with 7 bases that match TRBD2. The CDR3 has 16 amino acids. V gave up 7 bases and J gave up 1 base; unmatched junction bases: 10. Germline CDR1 is SGHRS and CDR2 is YFSETQ. CDR3 DNA sequence: TGCGCCAGCTCCTACGCGGGGGAGGAGAACACCGGGGAGCTGTTTTTT. It encodes CASSYAGEENTGELFF. Full variable domain (remainder filled in from reference TRBV5-1 and TRBJ2-2): KAGVTQTPRYLIKTRGQQVTLSCSPISGHRSVSWYQQTPGQGLQFLFEYFSETQRNKGNFPGRFSGRQFSNSRSEMNVSTLELGDSALYLCASSYAGEENTGELFFGEGSRLTVL.

This sequence joins TRBV3-1 (or the pseudogene TRBV3-2) and TRBJ2-7, with 10 bases lining up with TRBD1. This CDR3 contains 15 residues. Germline V lookup: CDR1 LGHDT, CDR2 YNNKEL (reference sequence). Trimming removed 2 bases from V and 3 bases from J; junction bases left unmatched: 4. The CDR3 DNA reads as TGTGCCAGCAGCCAATTTCGGGACAGGGGCTACGAGCAGTACTTC. The encoded protein is CASSQFRDRGYEQYF.

The V gene is TRBV20-1, the J gene TRBJ2-7, with unresolved D. V was trimmed by 2 bases and J by 7 bases, leaving 9 bases between them. Germline V CDR1 and CDR2: DFQATT, SNEGSKA (reference sequence). CDR3 size: 11 residues. In DNA form, the CDR3 reads TGCAGTGCTAGATTTAGTTTGGAGCAGTACTTC. It codes for CSARFSLEQYF.

The chain links TRBV19 to TRBJ2-7; D uncertain. With 6 bases removed from V and 3 bases from J, the gap between germline ends came to 15 bases. Germline V gene data show CDR1 as LNHDA and CDR2 as SQIVND (reference sequence). The length of the CDR3 is 14 residues. CDR3 bases: TGTGCCAGTAGCTCAGACTCTTTGGGCTACGAGCAGTACTTC. It encodes CASSSDSLGYEQYF.

This clone was counted once. The genes are TRBV7-2 and TRBJ2-5, with 10 bases matching TRBD1. J lost 5 bases, V lost 3 bases, and 9 bases had no gene match. The CDR3 length is 16 residues. The germline CDR1 and CDR2 sequences are SGHTA and FQGNSA. The DNA for the CDR3 is TGTGCCAGCAGCTTCTCACCGGGACAGGGGACGGAGACCCAGTACTTC. Translation: CASSFSPGQGTETQYF.

The rearrangement links TRBV27 to TRBJ2-2; 8 bases fit TRBD1. V dropped 0 bases and J dropped 5; count of bases not matched to a gene: 2. Germline assignment: CDR1 MNHEY and CDR2 SMNVEV (reference sequence). This CDR3 is 15 amino acids long. CDR3 in DNA: TGTGCCAGCAGTTTATCGGACAGGGTAACCGGGGAGCTGTTTTTT. Translated, it gives CASSLSDRVTGELFF.

The genes are TRBV28 and TRBJ2-7; TRBD1 might be the D (6 bases). The CDR3 is made up of 16 amino acids. Trimming pared 6 bases from V and 2 bases from J, leaving 20 bases between. CDR1 is MDHEN and CDR2 is SYDVKM in the germline V gene. The CDR3 loop is CASRPTTDSFTYEQYF. The CDR3 DNA follows: TGTGCCAGCAGGCCCACAACGGACAGTTTTACCTACGAGCAGTACTTC.

The V call is TRBV5-1, the J call TRBJ1-3; perhaps TRBD1 as D (5 bases). The germline CDR1 and CDR2 sequences are SGHRS and YFSETQ. V lost 4 bases, J lost 0 bases, and 14 bases lay in between. There are 16 residues in the CDR3. Written as DNA, the CDR3 is TGCGCCAGCAGCGTAGACAGCATCTACTCTGGAAACACCATATATTTT. It is translated as CASSVDSIYSGNTIYF. Full variable domain (rest looked up from reference TRBV5-1 and TRBJ1-3): KAGVTQTPRYLIKTRGQQVTLSCSPISGHRSVSWYQQTPGQGLQFLFEYFSETQRNKGNFPGRFSGRQFSNSRSEMNVSTLELGDSALYLCASSVDSIYSGNTIYFGEGSWLTVV.

J is TRBJ2-2 and V is TRBV7-3, with 7 bases fitting TRBD2. V shed 5 bases and J 1 base; nucleotides not matched to a gene: 4. Germline lookup yields CDR1 SGHTA and CDR2 FQGTGA. The CDR3 runs to 15 residues. The CDR3 is CASSKTSVNTGELFF. The CDR3 bases are TGTGCCAGCAGCAAAACTAGCGTGAACACCGGGGAGCTGTTTTTT.

The V and J genes are TRBV7-9 and TRBJ2-1; 8 bases fit TRBD1. V lost 3 bases, J lost 7 bases, and 8 bases stayed unmatched. This CDR3 is 15 amino acids long. Germline values: CDR1 SEHNR, CDR2 FQNEAQ (reference sequence). CDR3 residues: CASSLAGGPRNEQFF. The CDR3 nucleotides read TGTGCCAGCAGCTTGGCAGGGGGCCCGAGAAATGAGCAGTTCTTC.

This clone has only one observation. This sequence joins TRBV6-5 and TRBJ1-6; 7 bases line up with TRBD1. The V segment lost 6 bases and the J segment 5 bases; nucleotides outside the gene matches: 4. This CDR3 comprises 14 residues. Germline values: CDR1 MNHEY, CDR2 SVGAGI. The CDR3 sequence is CASRDGTDNSPLHF. CDR3 nucleotides: TGTGCCAGCAGGGACGGGACAGATAATTCACCCCTCCACTTT.

The CDR3 DNA is TGCGCCAGCAGCTTGGCCCAGGGGGCAGGAGAGACCCAGTACTTC. It translates to CASSLAQGAGETQYF. This chain links TRBV5-1 with TRBJ2-5, with 8 bases fitting TRBD1. The CDR3 has 15 amino acids. Germline V gives CDR1 SGHRS, CDR2 YFSETQ. V was pared by 0 bases and J by 4 bases, with 5 bases of the junction left unmatched.

V usage is TRBV28 and J usage is TRBJ1-5; 7 bases are shared with TRBD1. The CDR3 is 15 residues long. Per the germline V gene, CDR1 is MDHEN and CDR2 is SYDVKM. With 4 bases clipped from V and 2 bases from J, the junction kept 5 bases outside the gene matches. CDR3: CASSSAQGGNQPQHF. The CDR3 DNA follows: TGTGCCAGCAGTTCCGCCCAGGGGGGCAATCAGCCCCAGCATTTT.

The chain has TRBV29-1 and TRBJ1-1, with 8 positions matching TRBD1. This CDR3 is built from 13 residues. The V and J ends lost 7 bases and 5 bases, in that order; junction bases with no gene match: 9. The germline V gene encodes CDR1 SQVTM and CDR2 ANQGSEA. The CDR3 region is CSGGQGGWTEAFF. The CDR3 DNA reads as TGCAGCGGTGGACAGGGAGGATGGACTGAAGCTTTCTTT.

The chain carries TRBV19 and TRBJ2-2, with 11 positions matching TRBD1. Germline CDR1 reads LNHDA; CDR2 reads SQIVND (reference sequence). V lost 7 bases to trimming and J lost 6 bases; unmatched junction nucleotides: 13. CDR3 size: 17 residues. The CDR3 DNA is TGTGCCAGTACCTTAGGACAGGGGGCGAATCTCGCCGGGGAGCTGTTTTTT. Translation: CASTLGQGANLAGELFF.

V is TRBV2 and J is TRBJ1-2; TRBD1 matches 7 bases. Germline V gene lookup returns CDR1 SNHLY and CDR2 FYNNEI. V was pared by 10 bases and J by 0 bases, with 5 bases of the junction left unmatched. CDR3 size: 13 residues. CDR3 DNA: TGTGCCAACACGGGACAGACTAACTATGGCTACACCTTC. Translation: CANTGQTNYGYTF.

The chain joins TRBV4-1 to TRBJ2-1; D might be TRBD1 (5 bases). Germline lookup yields CDR1 MGHRA and CDR2 YSYEKL. CDR3 length equals 14 residues. Trimming removed 1 base from V and 6 bases from J, with 10 bases in between. The CDR3 coding sequence is TGCGCCAGCAGCCAAGGCCAGGGCGGCAATGAGCAGTTCTTC. Amino acid sequence: CASSQGQGGNEQFF.

The gene calls are TRBV12-3 or TRBV12-4 and TRBJ2-7; D ambiguous. The CDR3 consists of 12 residues. V lost 3 bases and J 4 bases, leaving 7 bases between the germline ends. The CDR3, as DNA: TGTGCCAGCAGTTTTTCTCCTTACGAGCAGTACTTC. It specifies CASSFSPYEQYF.

This clone has just a few counts. The chain employs TRBV29-1 and TRBJ2-7; 7 positions agree with TRBD2. V lost 8 bases, J lost 2 bases, and 12 bases stayed unmatched. This CDR3 comprises 14 residues. The V gene's germline CDR1 is SQVTM and CDR2 ANQGSEA. The CDR3 sequence is CSTASAGEPYEQYF. CDR3 sequence (DNA): TGCAGCACGGCCTCGGCGGGGGAGCCCTACGAGCAGTACTTC.